This TCR beta chain originates from a study of blood T cell repertoires in COVID-19. CDR3 length equals 19 residues. V lost 4 bases to trimming and J lost 0 bases, with 19 bases between them. Germline loops: CDR1 ENHRY, CDR2 SYGVKD. Some clones are missing from TCRdb's copy, which holds only in-frame ones; the method was immunoSEQ multiplex PCR. The sample includes a few hundred thousand clones, about 91% of them seen just once. V gene TRBV10-3 combines with J gene TRBJ2-6, with D maybe TRBD1 (5 bases). Source material: peripheral blood. The receptor was derived from a woman in her 40s who had recovered from COVID-19. CDR3 DNA: TGTGCCATCAGTGGTATGACTTATGAAGGGGACTCTGGGGCCAACGTCCTGACTTTC. Its protein product is CAISGMTYEGDSGANVLTF.